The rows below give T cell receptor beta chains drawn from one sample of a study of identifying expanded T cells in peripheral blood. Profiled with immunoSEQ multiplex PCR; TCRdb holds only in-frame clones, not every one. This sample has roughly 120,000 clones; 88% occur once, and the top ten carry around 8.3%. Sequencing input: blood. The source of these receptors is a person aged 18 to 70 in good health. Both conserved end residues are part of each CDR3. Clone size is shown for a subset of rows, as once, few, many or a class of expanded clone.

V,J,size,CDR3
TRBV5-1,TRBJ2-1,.,CASSLGAGGRDEQFF
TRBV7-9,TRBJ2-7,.,CASSRGTGIYEQYF
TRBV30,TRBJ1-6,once,CAWSVFLGSYNSPLHF
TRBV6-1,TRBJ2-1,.,CASNDRPGGGEQFF
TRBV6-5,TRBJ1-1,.,CASSYRQSKNTEAFF
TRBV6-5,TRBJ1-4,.,CASSRKGTTNEKLFF
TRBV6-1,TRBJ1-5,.,CAGDRGDGNQPQHF
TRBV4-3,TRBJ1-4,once,CASSQEDGEKLFF
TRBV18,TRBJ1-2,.,CASSQTTNYGYTF
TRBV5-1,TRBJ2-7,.,CASSPGTVSYEQYF
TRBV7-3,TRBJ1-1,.,CASSWDKNTEAFF
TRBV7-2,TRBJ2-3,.,CASSNYRGTMYF
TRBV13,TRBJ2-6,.,CASKRGGSGANVLTF
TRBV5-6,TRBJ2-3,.,CASSNNGASGRAWDTQYF
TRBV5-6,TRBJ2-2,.,CASSFVPGELFF
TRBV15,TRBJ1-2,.,CATSRPPGVIPRGGYTF
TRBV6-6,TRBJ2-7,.,CASSLVVPYEQYF
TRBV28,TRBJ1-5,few,CASSSQGTVWQPQHF
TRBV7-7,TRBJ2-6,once,CASSLGTAAGANVLTF
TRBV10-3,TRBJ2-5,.,CAISDGAGGQETQYF
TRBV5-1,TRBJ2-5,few,CASSFSGGQETQYF
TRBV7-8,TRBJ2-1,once,CASSFSGGAFNEQFF
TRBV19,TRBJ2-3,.,CASKEDRTSDTQYF
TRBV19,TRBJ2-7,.,CATRQAGSGRPGYEQYF
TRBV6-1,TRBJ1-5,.,CASRHLDQPQHF
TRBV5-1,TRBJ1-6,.,CASSLLQGAQSPLHF
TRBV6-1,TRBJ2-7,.,CASTGRWVSYEQYF
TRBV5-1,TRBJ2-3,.,CASSPEGDTQYF
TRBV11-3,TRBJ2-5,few,CASSLGGAGDRRETQYF
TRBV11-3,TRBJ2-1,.,CASSLERYNEQFF
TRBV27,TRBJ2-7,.,CASSLVGLSYEQYF
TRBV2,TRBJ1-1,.,CASSEGANTEAFF
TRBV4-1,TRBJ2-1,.,CASSQARQQVNEQFF
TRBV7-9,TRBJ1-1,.,CASSLRADMNTEAFF
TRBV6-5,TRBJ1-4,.,CASSYSRTAYNEKLFF
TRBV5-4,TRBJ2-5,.,CASSTKTSGNHGEQYF
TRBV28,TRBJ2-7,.,CASSPRGANRPYEQYF
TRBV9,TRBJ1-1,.,CASSAAMNTEAFF
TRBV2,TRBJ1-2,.,CASTTPRGGYGYTF
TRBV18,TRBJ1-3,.,CASSPTAGDLSGNTIYF
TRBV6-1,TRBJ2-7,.,CATPAPGVIYEQYF
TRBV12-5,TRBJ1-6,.,CASGDFQGGWDSPLHF